This paragraph reports one T cell receptor (beta chain). Its target is not known. V dropped 0 bases and J dropped 0 bases, with 7 bases sitting between them. Germline V gene data show CDR1 as SGHKS and CDR2 as YYEKEE (reference sequence). This CDR3 is built from 15 residues. The table came from immunoSEQ multiplex PCR; TCRdb's copy has only in-frame clones and leaves some out. In the table there are a few thousand clones, about two thirds of which are singletons. These data come from a study of PD-1 blockade in classical Hodgkin lymphoma. Study-wide points: Complete responders possessed baseline diversity comparable to newly diagnosed patients. Nivolumab starters within 1 year of ASCT were excluded. Reported baseline diversity: healthy donors highest, relapsed/refractory patients lowest.

Time point of the sample: cycle 4 day 1 (C4D1), after less than seven weeks of nivolumab. Exposure to brentuximab vedotin varied, and each patient had relapsed following autologous stem cell transplantation. Thawed PBMCs were the source of CD8+ T cells, obtained through magnetic negative selection. The sample here was CD8+ T cells from blood, taken before the fourth cycle of nivolumab. The TCR comes from a human donor with classical Hodgkin lymphoma. The V call is TRBV5-5, the J call TRBJ1-5; tentatively, D is TRBD1 (5 bases). The DNA of the CDR3 is TGTGCCAGCAGCTTGGACAGGTATAGCAATCAGCCCCAGCATTTT. It specifies CASSLDRYSNQPQHF.